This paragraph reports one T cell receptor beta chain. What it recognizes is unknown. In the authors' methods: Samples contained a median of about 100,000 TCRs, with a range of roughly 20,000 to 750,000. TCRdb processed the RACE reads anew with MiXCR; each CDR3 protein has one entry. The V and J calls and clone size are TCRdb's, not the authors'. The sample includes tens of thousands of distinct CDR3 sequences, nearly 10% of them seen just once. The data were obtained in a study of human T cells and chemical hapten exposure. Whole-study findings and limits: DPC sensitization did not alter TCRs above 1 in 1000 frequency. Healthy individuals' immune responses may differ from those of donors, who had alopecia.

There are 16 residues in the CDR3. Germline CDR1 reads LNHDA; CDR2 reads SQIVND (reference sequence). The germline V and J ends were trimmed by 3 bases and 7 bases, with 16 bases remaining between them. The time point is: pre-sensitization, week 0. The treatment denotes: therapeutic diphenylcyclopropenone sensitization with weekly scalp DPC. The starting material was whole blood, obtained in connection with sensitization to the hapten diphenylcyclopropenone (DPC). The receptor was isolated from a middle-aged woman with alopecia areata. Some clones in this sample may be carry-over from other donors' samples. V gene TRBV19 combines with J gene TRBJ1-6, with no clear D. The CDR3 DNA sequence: TGTGCCAGTAGTATTCCCCCGACCAATGGGAATTCACCCCTCCACTTT. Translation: CASSIPPTNGNSPLHF.